A single sample is the source of the 19 T cell receptor beta chains below, sequenced in a study of regulatory T cells in long-lasting Graves disease. The time point is: newly diagnosed GD, antithyroid drugs for less than 3 months. The TCR library used RNA extracted from PBMCs. To make TCR beta libraries, researchers used iRepertoire HTBI primers and Arm-PCR of CDR3 regions. TCRdb re-analysed the multiplex PCR reads in MiXCR, keeping a single row per CDR3 protein. The sample carries a few hundred thousand distinct CDR3 sequences, 15% to 20% recorded once. The same data also contributed to another study, on T cells in Graves' hyperthyroidism and ophthalmopathy.

The sample here was peripheral blood mononuclear cells (PBMCs), taken at new diagnosis, from a patient treated with antithyroid drugs. These receptors came from a woman aged 25 to 39 with Graves disease.

The table lists this clonotype with many counts. The rearrangement joins TRBV2 to TRBJ1-5; D ambiguous. V dropped 1 base and J dropped 5 bases, with 9 bases sitting between them. Per germline, CDR1 SNHLY and CDR2 FYNNEI. There are 14 residues in the CDR3. This CDR3 is CASSEGTADQPQHF. CDR3 bases: TGTGCCAGCAGTGAAGGAACAGCCGATCAGCCCCAGCATTTT.

Worth noting for this clonotype: This may be a read error: a much more frequent sequence differs by one nucleotide. J is TRBJ1-3 and V is TRBV3-1; the D gene is possibly TRBD1 (5 bases). Germline CDR1 is LGHDT and CDR2 is YNNKEL (reference sequence). The CDR3 runs to 15 residues. The CDR3 DNA reads TGTGCCAACAGCCGGGACGCATCCTCTGGAAACACCATATATTTT. It codes for CANSRDASSGNTIYF.

This clonotype was seen ten or more times. The chain carries TRBV3-1 and TRBJ2-1; TRBD2 might be the D (5 bases). The CDR3 length is 16 residues. V was cut by 1 base and J by 4 bases, with 14 bases left in between. Germline CDR1 reads LGHDT; CDR2 reads YNNKEL (reference sequence). Here the CDR3 DNA reads TGTGCCAGCAGCCAAGGTCCCGGACTGGTATACAATGAGCAGTTCTTC. It specifies CASSQGPGLVYNEQFF.

This clonotype was observed many times. This chain joins TRBV27 and TRBJ1-4; tentative D call: TRBD1 (5 bases). Trimming took off 7 bases at V and 10 bases at J, with 19 bases between the two ends. This CDR3 is built from 14 residues. Germline lookup yields CDR1 MNHEY and CDR2 SMNVEV (reference sequence). The CDR3 DNA is TGTGCCAGCACAACCGGGACCACGAGGGGAAAACTGTTTTTT. Its translation: CASTTGTTRGKLFF. Full variable domain (rest looked up from reference TRBV27 and TRBJ1-4): EAQVTQNPRYLITVTGKKLTVTCSQNMNHEYMSWYRQDPGLGLRQIYYSMNVEVTDKGDVPEGYKVSRKEKRNFPLILESPSPNQTSLYFCASTTGTTRGKLFFGSGTQLSVL.

This clonotype has at least ten counts. The gene calls are TRBV7-9 and TRBJ1-3, with D possibly being TRBD1 (5 bases). The CDR3 is 13 amino acids. Germline V gene lookup returns CDR1 SEHNR and CDR2 FQNEAQ (reference sequence). Trimming removed 7 bases from V and 1 base from J, with 8 bases in between. CDR3 loop: CASIRGSGNTIYF. CDR3 bases: TGTGCCAGCATCCGGGGGTCTGGAAACACCATATATTTT.

In its sample, this clonotype was seen many times. The chain joins TRBV6-2 or TRBV6-3 to TRBJ1-2; 7 bases match TRBD1. V lost 5 bases to trimming and J lost 8 bases; unmatched junction nucleotides: 14. The germline V gene encodes CDR1 MNHEY and CDR2 SVGEGT. The CDR3 is 15 residues long. CDR3 nucleotides: TGTGCCAGCAGTGCGCTGACAGGGAGGGGTTGGGGCTACACCTTC. It specifies CASSALTGRGWGYTF.

In this sample, this clonotype turned up many times. This chain connects TRBV6-5 to TRBJ2-1, with no clear D. The V end lost 2 bases, the J end lost 9 bases, and 8 bases lay between the germline ends. From germline, CDR1 is MNHEY and CDR2 SVGAGI. The CDR3 spans 12 residues. CDR3 residues: CASSYPEPEQFF. In DNA form, the CDR3 reads TGTGCCAGCAGTTACCCGGAGCCTGAGCAGTTCTTC.

This clonotype occurred many times. The gene calls are TRBV4-1 and TRBJ1-1, with D possibly being TRBD1 (6 bases). The CDR3 spans 14 residues. V shed 4 bases and J shed 1 base, with 10 bases lying between them. Germline CDR1 MGHRA, CDR2 YSYEKL. CDR3 nucleotide sequence: TGCGCCAGCAGCCGAGGGGGGGAGAACACTGAAGCTTTCTTT. Protein sequence: CASSRGGENTEAFF.

This clonotype came up many times. This sequence joins TRBV28 and TRBJ2-7; D is possibly TRBD2 (6 bases). V dropped 8 bases and J dropped 5 bases, with 22 bases sitting between them. CDR1 MDHEN and CDR2 SYDVKM come from the germline V gene. The CDR3 is 15 residues long. CDR3: CASHTGEKHVHEQYF. CDR3 coding DNA: TGTGCCAGCCACACGGGGGAGAAACACGTCCACGAGCAGTACTTC.

In its sample, this clonotype was seen many times. The rearrangement joins TRBV18 to TRBJ2-2; D is undetermined. CDR3 length: 15 residues. The germline V gene encodes CDR1 KGHSH and CDR2 LQKENI. The germline V and J ends were trimmed by 3 bases and 0 bases, with 8 bases remaining between them. The CDR3 DNA follows: TGTGCCAGCTCACCTCCGACCCCGAACACCGGGGAGCTGTTTTTT. Protein: CASSPPTPNTGELFF.

This clonotype was picked up many times. The chain couples TRBV30 to TRBJ2-1; weak D call: TRBD2 (5 bases). V shed 6 bases and J shed 1 base, with 19 bases lying between them. Germline V gives CDR1 GTSNPN, CDR2 SVGIG (reference sequence). The CDR3 loop spans 16 amino acids. The CDR3 here is CACRGASPISYNEQFF. The CDR3 DNA reads TGTGCCTGTCGGGGAGCTAGCCCGATTTCCTACAATGAGCAGTTCTTC.

In its sample, this clonotype was seen many times. V and J are TRBV6-2 or TRBV6-3 and TRBJ1-5; D possibly corresponds to TRBD1 (5 bases). The CDR3 runs 15 residues. Between the trimmed V and J ends, which lost 4 bases and 4 bases, there was a span of 14 bases. Germline CDR1 reads MNHEY; CDR2 reads SVGEGT. CDR3: CASSSLGALNQPQHF. The CDR3 DNA reads as TGTGCCAGCAGTTCCCTTGGGGCTCTAAATCAGCCCCAGCATTTT.

The chain uses TRBV20-1 and TRBJ1-6, with 9 bases matching TRBD1. The germline V gene has CDR1 DFQATT and CDR2 SNEGSKA (reference sequence). The CDR3 totals 13 residues. Germline trimming cut 6 bases from V and 7 bases from J; bases unmatched to any gene: 4. CDR3 DNA: TGCAGTGCCCTACAGGGGGCGAATTCACCCCTCCACTTT. This translates into CSALQGANSPLHF.

CDR3 coding DNA: TGTGCCAGCAGCTCCCGGGACGGGAATGAAAAACTGTTTTTT. It specifies CASSSRDGNEKLFF. J is TRBJ1-4 and V is TRBV7-9, with D maybe TRBD1 (5 bases). CDR1 is SEHNR and CDR2 is FQNEAQ in the germline V gene (reference sequence). The CDR3 has 14 amino acids. With 4 bases removed from V and 5 bases from J, the gap between germline ends came to 11 bases.

This clonotype has a count of ten or more. The chain uses TRBV6-2 or TRBV6-3 and TRBJ1-5, with D possibly TRBD1 on 5 matching bases. This CDR3 is built from 15 residues. Trimming removed 6 bases at V and 5 bases at J, with 17 bases between. In germline, CDR1 is MNHEY, CDR2 SVGEGT. CDR3 coding DNA: TGTGCCAGCAGCCCTGACAGTGGGAGGTATCAGCCCCAGCATTTT. Amino acids: CASSPDSGRYQPQHF.

In this sample, this clonotype turned up many times. The genes are TRBV4-1 and TRBJ2-3; D is undetermined. Germline V lookup: CDR1 MGHRA, CDR2 YSYEKL. The CDR3 totals 16 residues. Trimming shortened V by 0 bases and J by 0 bases, and 10 bases separated the two germline ends. CDR3 region: CASSQDRAASTDTQYF. The DNA of the CDR3 is TGCGCCAGCAGCCAAGATAGGGCGGCTAGCACAGATACGCAGTATTTT.

This clonotype was picked up a small number of times. This chain links TRBV28 with TRBJ1-2; D not certain. This CDR3 comprises 11 residues. CDR1 is MDHEN, CDR2 SYDVKM, per germline. The V end was cut by 8 bases, the J end by 4 bases, with 8 bases between. The CDR3 protein is CASLDLYGYTF. CDR3 DNA: TGTGCCAGCTTGGACCTCTATGGCTACACCTTC.

With regard to this clonotype: A read error is likely, as this CDR3 ends without the conserved phenylalanine or tryptophan. The limits of the CDR3 on the DNA are not certain, so only TCRdb's listed CDR3 is given. The genes are TRBV13 and TRBJ1-1. The CDR3 length is 13 residues, termini included. Germline CDR1 and CDR2: PRHDT and FYEKMQ (reference sequence). The CDR3 here is CASSTDMNTEGFV.

Worth noting for this clonotype: The CDR3 carries no conserved terminal phenylalanine or tryptophan, so it likely arises from a read error. No DNA is shown, since the ends of the CDR3 on it are uncertain; the CDR3 is the one TCRdb lists. The chain joins TRBV30 to TRBJ1-2; TRBD1, as called in the table, went unchecked against the DNA. Both ends counted, the CDR3 spans 12 residues. CDR1 GTSNPN and CDR2 SVGIG come from the germline V gene (reference sequence). This CDR3 is CACFRGYYGSTV.